The source of this T cell receptor (beta chain) is a study of blood T cell repertoires in COVID-19. Whole-study context: PBMCs, B-cell-depleted T cells, or T cells were the source of the cDNA or gDNA that made up the material.

Per the original methods: Amplification of reference gene primers was used by the study to estimate nucleated cell counts. Clones were sequenced by immunoSEQ multiplex PCR, and TCRdb holds only the in-frame ones, with some missing. V, J and clone size are taken as reported in that table, and D and trimming were inferred from the DNA itself. The sample includes 150,000 to 250,000 clones, 80% to 85% of them seen just once. Researchers sorted participants into cohorts using their self-reported clinical history. Trimming cost V 5 bases and J 4 bases; bases outside gene matches: 10. Germline assignment: CDR1 MGHRA and CDR2 YSYEKL. This CDR3 has 15 residues.

What was sequenced was PBMCs or T cells enriched from blood (not recorded which). The sequence was obtained from a man between 35 and 55 years old who had recovered from COVID-19. The genes are TRBV4-1 and TRBJ1-2; 7 nucleotides align to TRBD1. CDR3 DNA sequence: TGCGCCAGCAGCTCGGGACAGTCAAACACCTATGGCTACACCTTC. It yields the protein CASSSGQSNTYGYTF.